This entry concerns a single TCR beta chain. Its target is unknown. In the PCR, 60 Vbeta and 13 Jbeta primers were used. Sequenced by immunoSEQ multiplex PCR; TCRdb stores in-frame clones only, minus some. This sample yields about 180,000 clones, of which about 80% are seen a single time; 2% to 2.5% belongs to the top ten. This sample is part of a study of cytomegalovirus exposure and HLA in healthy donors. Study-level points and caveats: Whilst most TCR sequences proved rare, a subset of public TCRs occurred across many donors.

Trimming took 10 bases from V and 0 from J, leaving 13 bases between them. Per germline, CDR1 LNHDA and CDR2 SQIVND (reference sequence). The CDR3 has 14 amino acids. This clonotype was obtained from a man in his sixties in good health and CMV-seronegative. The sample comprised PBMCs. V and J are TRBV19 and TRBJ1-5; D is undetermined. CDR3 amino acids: CATSRALSNQPQHF. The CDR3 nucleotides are TGTGCCACCTCGAGGGCACTTAGCAATCAGCCCCAGCATTTT.